What follows are 10 T cell receptor beta chains derived from one specimen sequenced in a study of T-cell memory formation after mild COVID-19. TCRdb itself ran the 5' RACE reads through MiXCR, one entry per CDR3 protein. The sample carries about 270,000 distinct CDR3 sequences, roughly 18% recorded once. Sequences were obtained from PBMCs or a T cell subset sorted from them (not recorded which). These receptors all stem from a man aged 18 to 29 who had mild COVID-19 (a few samples of this study predate the infection). Cell type and time point are not known.

This sequence joins TRBV7-2 and TRBJ1-6; weak D call: TRBD1 (6 bases). From germline, CDR1 is SGHTA and CDR2 FQGNSA. Trimming left V 1 base short and J 5 bases short, with 9 bases between. The CDR3 loop spans 15 amino acids. CDR3 nucleotide sequence: TGTGCCAGCAGCTTAGAGGCAGGGGATAATTCACCCCTCCACTTT. It is translated as CASSLEAGDNSPLHF. Supplemented by reference TRBV7-2 and TRBJ1-6, the full variable domain reads GAGVSQSPSNKVTEKGKDVELRCDPISGHTALYWYRQSLGQGLEFLIYFQGNSAPDKSGLPSDRFSAERTGGSVSTLTIQRTQQEDSAVYLCASSLEAGDNSPLHFGNGTRLTVT.

The chain is built from TRBV5-1 and TRBJ2-7, with D unresolved. The CDR3 is 14 amino acids. Trimming left V 2 bases short and J 3 bases short, with 12 bases between. The germline gives CDR1 SGHRS, CDR2 YFSETQ. This CDR3 reads CASSFGSEGYEQYF. DNA for the CDR3: TGCGCCAGCAGCTTTGGGTCGGAAGGCTACGAGCAGTACTTC.

The chain carries TRBV5-6 and TRBJ1-5; D perhaps matches TRBD1 (6 bases). CDR1 is SGHDT and CDR2 is YYEEEE in the germline V gene. Deletions cut 4 bases from V and 0 bases from J, with 11 bases between. This CDR3 has 15 amino acids. CDR3 sequence reads: CASSRQDYSNQPQHF. The CDR3 nucleotides read TGTGCCAGCAGCCGACAGGATTATAGCAATCAGCCCCAGCATTTT.

This clonotype has just a few counts. This chain uses TRBV4-1 with TRBJ1-1, with D tentatively TRBD1 (5 bases). V lost 3 bases to trimming and J lost 1 base, with 12 bases between them. CDR1 MGHRA and CDR2 YSYEKL come from the germline V gene. The CDR3 is made up of 15 amino acids. CDR3 residues: CASSHGFGANTEAFF. CDR3 nucleotide sequence: TGCGCCAGCAGCCACGGTTTCGGGGCGAACACTGAAGCTTTCTTT.

Remarks on this clonotype: Mismatch with germline at one junction end may stem from a read error. The chain has TRBV6-5 and TRBJ2-6; D uncertain. Looked up from germline, CDR1 is MNHEY and CDR2 is SVGAGI. The CDR3 covers 13 residues. The CDR3 protein is CASSYSRANVLTF. The CDR3, as DNA: TGTGCCAGCAGTTACTCTCGGGCCAACGTCCTGACTTTC.

This clonotype was seen a handful of times. This chain uses TRBV6-5 with TRBJ2-7; D is undetermined. Germline V gene lookup returns CDR1 MNHEY and CDR2 SVGAGI. The ends were cut back, 0 bases at V and 0 bases at J, with 9 bases in the middle. The CDR3 runs 15 residues. The CDR3 region is CASSYSNSLSYEQYF. In nucleotides, the CDR3 is TGTGCCAGCAGTTACTCGAACAGTCTCTCCTACGAGCAGTACTTC.

This clonotype has only a few counts. This sequence joins TRBV11-2 and TRBJ2-5; 7 bases align to TRBD1. Trimming cost V 5 bases and J 4 bases; bases outside gene matches: 7. The CDR3 totals 14 residues. CDR1 is SGHAT, CDR2 FQNNGV, per germline. CDR3 in DNA: TGTGCCAGCAGCCTCAGACAGGGCGGAGAGACCCAGTACTTC. This gives the protein CASSLRQGGETQYF.

This clonotype was counted many times. In DNA, the CDR3 is TGTGCCAGCAGCTTAGTAGGGGCCACTGAAGCTTTCTTT. It translates to CASSLVGATEAFF. The chain employs TRBV11-2 and TRBJ1-1; possible D gene TRBD1, 5 bases. Germline CDR1 and CDR2: SGHAT and FQNNGV. V dropped 1 base and J dropped 4 bases, with 7 bases sitting between them. The CDR3 has 13 amino acids.

The CDR3 coding sequence is TGTGCCAGCAGTGAAGTACTCAGCACAGATACGCAGTATTTT. It codes for CASSEVLSTDTQYF. V gene TRBV2 combines with J gene TRBJ2-3, with D unclear. Germline V gene lookup returns CDR1 SNHLY and CDR2 FYNNEI. The CDR3 loop spans 14 amino acids. Trimming stripped 1 base from V and 0 bases from J, with 5 bases between.

This clonotype was picked up a small number of times. The genes are TRBV20-1 and TRBJ2-4; the D is unclear. Germline V lookup: CDR1 DFQATT, CDR2 SNEGSKA (reference sequence). V lost 6 bases, J lost 0 bases, and 12 bases lay in between. The CDR3 runs to 14 residues. This CDR3 is CSAALAGAKNIQYF. CDR3 bases: TGCAGTGCCGCCCTGGCCGGAGCCAAAAACATTCAGTACTTC.